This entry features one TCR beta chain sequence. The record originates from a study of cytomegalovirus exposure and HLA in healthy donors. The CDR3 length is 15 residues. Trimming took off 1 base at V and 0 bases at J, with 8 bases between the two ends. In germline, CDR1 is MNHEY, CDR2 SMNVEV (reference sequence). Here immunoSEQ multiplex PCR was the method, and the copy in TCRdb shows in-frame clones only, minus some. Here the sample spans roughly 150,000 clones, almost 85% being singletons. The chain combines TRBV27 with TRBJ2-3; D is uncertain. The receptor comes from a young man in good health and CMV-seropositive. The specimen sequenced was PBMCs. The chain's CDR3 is CASSLFSVSTDTQYF. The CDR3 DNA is TGTGCCAGCAGTTTATTTTCGGTGAGCACAGATACGCAGTATTTT.